This T cell receptor (beta chain) was obtained from a study of beta chain features in type 1 diabetes. Every bit of the isolated RNA underwent reverse transcription, so sequencing read expressed TCRB transcripts. Deep immunoSEQ sequencing covered naive, central memory and regulatory T cell samples. Libraries were prepared by immunoSEQ multiplex PCR; TCRdb keeps only in-frame clonotypes and omits some of them. The profile shows 900,000 or so clones, roughly a sixth of them singletons. As for this clone: Its specificity is not known.

The CDR3 is 15 amino acids. Trimming shortened V by 2 bases and J by 3 bases, and 13 bases separated the two germline ends. Germline lookup yields CDR1 SGHAT and CDR2 FQNNGV. Study results and limitations: Moderate but significant shortening of TCRB CDR3s was recorded in all four CD4+ subsets from Type 1 diabetes patients. Although PCR might favor shorter templates, it would do so equally in patients and controls. VDJ junctions from patients with type 1 diabetes contained fewer insertions and more deletions.

The clonotype originates from a woman younger than 35 in good health. The chain joins TRBV11-2 to TRBJ2-5; D might be TRBD2 (5 bases). The specimen sequenced was naive CD4+ T cells from blood. CDR3 protein: CASSLRARREETQYF. In DNA, the CDR3 is TGTGCCAGCAGCTTAAGAGCTCGGCGGGAAGAGACCCAGTACTTC.